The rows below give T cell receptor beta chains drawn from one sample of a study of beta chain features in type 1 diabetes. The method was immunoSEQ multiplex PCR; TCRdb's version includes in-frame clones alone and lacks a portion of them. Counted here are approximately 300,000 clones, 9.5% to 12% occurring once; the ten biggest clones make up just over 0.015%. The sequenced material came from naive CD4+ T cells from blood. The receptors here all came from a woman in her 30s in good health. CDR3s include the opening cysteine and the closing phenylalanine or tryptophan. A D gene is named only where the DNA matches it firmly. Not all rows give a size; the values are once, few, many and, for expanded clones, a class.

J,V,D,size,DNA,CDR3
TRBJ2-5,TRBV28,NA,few,TGTGCCAGCAGTTGGGCAGGCCTCCAAGAGACCCAGTACTTC,CASSWAGLQETQYF
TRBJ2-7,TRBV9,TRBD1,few,TGTGCCAGCAGCGTAGATGGTACAGGGGCTTGGTCCAGCGAGCAGTACTTC,CASSVDGTGAWSSEQYF
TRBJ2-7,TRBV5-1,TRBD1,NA,TGCGCCAGCAGCTTGAACGGTGGACAGGGAATGTACGAGCAGTACTTC,CASSLNGGQGMYEQYF
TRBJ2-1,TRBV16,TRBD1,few,TGTGCCAGCAGACTAGGGACAGTCAATGAGCAGTTCTTC,CASRLGTVNEQFF
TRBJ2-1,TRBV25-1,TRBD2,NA,TGTGCCAGCAGTGAAACTAGCGGGACCTCCTACAATGAGCAGTTCTTC,CASSETSGTSYNEQFF
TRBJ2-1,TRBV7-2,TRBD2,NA,TGTGCCAGCAGCCAGAGCGGGGGGGTCTCCTACAATGAGCAGTTCTTC,CASSQSGGVSYNEQFF
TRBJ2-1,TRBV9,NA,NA,TGTGCCAGCAGCTCGTCAGCTGATACCGGGGGCTCCTACAATGAGCAGTTCTTC,CASSSSADTGGSYNEQFF
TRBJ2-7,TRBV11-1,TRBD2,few,TGTGCCAGCAGCTTAATCCCGGGACTAGCGACTACGGAGCAGTACTTC,CASSLIPGLATTEQYF
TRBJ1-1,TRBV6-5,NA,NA,TGTGCCAGCAGTCCCAGCGTTGAGGGCACTGAAGCTTTCTTT,CASSPSVEGTEAFF
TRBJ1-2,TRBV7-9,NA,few,TGTGCCAGCAGCGAACAGGGTAAATCCCTCTATGGCTACACCTTC,CASSEQGKSLYGYTF
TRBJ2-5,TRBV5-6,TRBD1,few,TGTGCCAGCACCGTACAGGGGCCCCAAGAGACCCAGTACTTC,CASTVQGPQETQYF
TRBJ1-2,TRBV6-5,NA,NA,TGTGCCAGCAGCGAACAGAACTATGGCTACACCTTC,CASSEQNYGYTF
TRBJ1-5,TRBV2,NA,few,TGTGCCAGCTCACAGGAGAGCAATCAGCCCCAGCATTTT,CASSQESNQPQHF
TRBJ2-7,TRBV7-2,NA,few,TGTGCCAGCAGCTTAGTAGATGTCTACGAGCAGTACTTC,CASSLVDVYEQYF
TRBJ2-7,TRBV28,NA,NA,TGTGCCAGCAGCCCAGGTGGAAGGACCTACGAGCAGTACTTC,CASSPGGRTYEQYF
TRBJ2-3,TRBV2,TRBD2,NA,TGTGCCAGCAGTGGACGCGGACTAGCGGGCCTCACAGATACGCAGTATTTT,CASSGRGLAGLTDTQYF
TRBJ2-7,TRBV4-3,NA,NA,TGCGCCAGCAGGGCGAAGGGGTCATTCTACGAGCAGTACTTC,CASRAKGSFYEQYF
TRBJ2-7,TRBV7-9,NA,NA,TGTGCCAGCAGCTTATGGGCCGATCGATCCTACGAGCAGTACTTC,CASSLWADRSYEQYF
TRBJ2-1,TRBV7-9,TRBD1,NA,TGTGCCAGCAGCTTAGCAGACAGGGGGGGCAATGAGCAGTTCTTC,CASSLADRGGNEQFF
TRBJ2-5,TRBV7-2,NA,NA,TGTGCCAGCAGCTTACAGGGTCTTCTCGAGACCCAGTACTTC,CASSLQGLLETQYF
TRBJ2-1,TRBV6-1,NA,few,TGTGCCAGCAGTGAAACCCAGGGGACCTACAATGAGCAGTTCTTC,CASSETQGTYNEQFF
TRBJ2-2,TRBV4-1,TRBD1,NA,TGCGCCAGCAGCCAAGAGGGACAGGGGAGCACCGGGGAGCTGTTTTTT,CASSQEGQGSTGELFF
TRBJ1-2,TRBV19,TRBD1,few,TGTGCCAGTACCCCGACAGGGGGCGAAGCCCCCCCCACCTTC,CASTPTGGEAPPTF
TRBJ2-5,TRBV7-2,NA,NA,TGTGCCAGCAGCTTAAGGACTCACCAAGAGACCCAGTACTTC,CASSLRTHQETQYF
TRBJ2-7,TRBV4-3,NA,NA,TGCGCCAGCAGCCTGACGGACTGGGCCATCAAGGACTTC,CASSLTDWAIKDF
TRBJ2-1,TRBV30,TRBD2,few,TGTGCCTGGAGTGACCCGCGGACTAGCGGTTACAATGAGCAGTTCTTC,CAWSDPRTSGYNEQFF
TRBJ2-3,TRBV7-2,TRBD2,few,TGTGCCAGCAGCCTTAACCCTAGCGGGGGTCGAGATACGCAGTATTTT,CASSLNPSGGRDTQYF
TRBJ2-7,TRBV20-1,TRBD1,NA,TGCAGTGCTAGAGACGGTACAGGGGATCCCTTC,CSARDGTGDPF
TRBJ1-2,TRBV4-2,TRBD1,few,TGTGCCAGCAGCCAAGGTGACAGGGGTTACTATGGCTACACCTTC,CASSQGDRGYYGYTF
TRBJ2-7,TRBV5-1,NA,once,TGCGCCAGCAGCTTGGAGGAGTCTGGCGAGCAGTACTTC,CASSLEESGEQYF
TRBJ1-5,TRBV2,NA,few,TGTGCCAGCACGGAATCAGGGGATCAGCCCCAGCATTTT,CASTESGDQPQHF
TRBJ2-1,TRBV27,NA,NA,TGTGCCAGCAGTACTCGGGGGAACAATGAGCAGTTCTTC,CASSTRGNNEQFF
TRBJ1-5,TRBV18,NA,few,TGTGCCAGCTCACCAGGGACAACCAATCAGCCCCAGCATTTT,CASSPGTTNQPQHF
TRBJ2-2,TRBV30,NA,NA,TGTGCCTGGAGTGTACTCCACTACACCGGGGAGCTGTTTTTT,CAWSVLHYTGELFF
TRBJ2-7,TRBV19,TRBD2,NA,TGTGCCAGTAGTAGGACTAGCGACGCCTACGAGCAGTACTTC,CASSRTSDAYEQYF
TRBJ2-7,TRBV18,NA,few,TGTGCCAGCTCGCCTACCGAGGCGTCCTACGAGCAGTACTTC,CASSPTEASYEQYF
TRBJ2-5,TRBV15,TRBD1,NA,TGTGCCACCAGCAGGGACAGGGGACGGGAGACCCAGTACTTC,CATSRDRGRETQYF
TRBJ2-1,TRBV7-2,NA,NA,TGTGCCAGCAGCTCTCATTCGACTAGACGGGGTGAGCAGTTCTTC,CASSSHSTRRGEQFF
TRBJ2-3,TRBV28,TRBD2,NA,TGTGCCAGCAGTTTAGGGCCACTAGCGGGAGTTACGGATACGCAGTATTTT,CASSLGPLAGVTDTQYF
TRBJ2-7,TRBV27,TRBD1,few,TGTGCCAGCAGTTTCAAGGACAGGGGGCGGTACGAGCAGTACTTC,CASSFKDRGRYEQYF
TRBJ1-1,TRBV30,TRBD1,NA,TGTGCCTGGAGCAACGGGGCAGGGGGGACTGAAGCTTTCTTT,CAWSNGAGGTEAFF
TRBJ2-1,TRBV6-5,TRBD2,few,TGTGCCGCCGGGGAGCGGGATAGAAGAGGGAATGAGCAGTTCTTC,CAAGERDRRGNEQFF
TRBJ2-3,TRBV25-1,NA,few,TGTGCCAGCAGCCAACAGGGACATACGCAGTATTTT,CASSQQGHTQYF
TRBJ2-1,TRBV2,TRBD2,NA,TGTGCCAGCAGTGAGGGGACTAGCGGGTTTAATGAGCAGTTCTTC,CASSEGTSGFNEQFF
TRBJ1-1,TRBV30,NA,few,TGTGCCTGGAGACCCACAGGACGGTACACTGAAGCTTTCTTT,CAWRPTGRYTEAFF